This T cell receptor beta chain was found in a study of blood T cell repertoires in COVID-19. The germline V and J ends were trimmed by 7 bases and 10 bases, with 22 bases remaining between them. This CDR3 is built from 14 residues. Germline CDR1 is LNHDA and CDR2 is SQIVND (reference sequence). Sequenced by immunoSEQ multiplex PCR; TCRdb stores in-frame clones only, minus some. The profile shows about 300,000 clones, over 75% of them singletons. This TCR was sampled from a woman aged 25-40 years with COVID-19, enrolled during active disease. V is TRBV19 and J is TRBJ1-1; D unclear. Sequencing was done on a sample of peripheral blood. This chain's CDR3 is CASKKEGEDLGAFF. For the CDR3, the DNA is TGTGCCAGTAAGAAGGAGGGTGAGGATTTAGGAGCTTTCTTT.